This TCR beta chain was identified during a study of cytotoxic CD8 clonotypes in ibrutinib-treated CLL. Turning to the study itself: Productive templates per sample averaged roughly 250,000; productive rearrangements, 75,000 to 100,000.

This clone showed up just a few times. Data came from immunoSEQ multiplex PCR; TCRdb stores just in-frame clones and leaves some out. The table includes 110,000 to 150,000 clones, approximately 90% detected once. The CDR3 consists of 12 residues. Germline V gene data show CDR1 as MNHEY and CDR2 as SMNVEV (reference sequence). The V end lost 7 bases, the J end lost 3 bases, and 10 bases lay between the germline ends. This chain links TRBV27 with TRBJ2-7; no clear D gene. The receptor was derived from a human donor with chronic lymphocytic leukemia. Specimen: PBMCs, collected after 12 months of ibrutinib treatment. CDR3 DNA: TGTGCCAGCAAGCCTATTTACTACGAGCAGTACTTC. This gives the protein CASKPIYYEQYF.